The 18 T cell receptor beta chains presented below share a single source sample, sequenced in a study of memory CD4+ T cells and cytomegalovirus serostatus. TCRdb's table, derived via immunoSEQ multiplex PCR, lists solely in-frame clones and lacks some. Among about 59,000 clones listed, around 80% were seen once. Single viable CD3+CD4+CD8-CD45RO+ cells were sorted as the memory CD4+ T cells. Sequencing was performed on memory CD4+ T cells from blood. Every receptor here comes from an adult in good health and CMV-seronegative.

This chain joins TRBV2 and TRBJ2-2; D is uncertain. Germline CDR1 is SNHLY and CDR2 is FYNNEI. V lost 7 bases, J lost 4 bases, and 13 bases lay in between. CDR3 length: 14 residues. The CDR3 DNA sequence: TGTGCCAGCAATTGGCGTTTGGGCACCGGGGAGCTGTTTTTT. It translates to CASNWRLGTGELFF.

Many counts were recorded for this clone. The chain uses TRBV6-5 and TRBJ1-1, with TRBD1 as a possible D gene (6 bases). Germline-derived CDR1 and CDR2 are MNHEY and SVGAGI. The V end lost 6 bases, the J end lost 1 base, and 6 bases lay between the germline ends. This CDR3 comprises 12 residues. The CDR3 here is CASRDRNTEAFF. The CDR3 DNA reads as TGTGCCAGCAGGGACAGGAACACTGAAGCTTTCTTT.

The chain uses TRBV2 and TRBJ2-3; perhaps D is TRBD1 or TRBD2 (5 bases each). V lost 5 bases and J lost 6, with 12 bases in between. Germline values: CDR1 SNHLY, CDR2 FYNNEI. The CDR3 has 13 residues. The CDR3 here is CASSTGTRDTQYF. The CDR3 DNA reads TGTGCCAGCAGTACCGGGACGAGGGATACGCAGTATTTT.

This chain connects TRBV18 to TRBJ2-7; 10 nucleotides match TRBD2. The CDR3 runs to 16 residues. CDR1 and CDR2 from the germline V gene are KGHSH and LQKENI. With V trimmed by 4 bases and J by 3 bases, 9 bases remained unmatched. The CDR3 region is CASSRTGSSGGYEQYF. The CDR3 DNA reads as TGTGCCAGCTCACGAACGGGGTCTAGCGGGGGCTACGAGCAGTACTTC.

This chain links TRBV28 with TRBJ2-7; tentatively, D is TRBD1 (5 bases). Deletions cut 4 bases from V and 2 bases from J, with 12 bases between. The germline V gene has CDR1 MDHEN and CDR2 SYDVKM. The length of the CDR3 is 14 residues. The DNA of the CDR3 is TGTGCCAGCAGTTCTCCAGGGAAAACCTACGAGCAGTACTTC. This codes for CASSSPGKTYEQYF.

The rearrangement uses TRBV5-4 and TRBJ2-3, with 7 nucleotides matching TRBD1. The CDR3 is 14 amino acids. Germline V gene sequence: CDR1 SGHNT, CDR2 YYREEE (reference sequence). Unmatched junction bases numbered 3, after V lost 1 base and J lost 4 bases. In nucleotides, the CDR3 is TGTGCCAGCAGCTTGAGGCAGGGGGCAGATACGCAGTATTTT. Protein product: CASSLRQGADTQYF. The variable domain in full, with the rest retrieved from reference TRBV5-4 and TRBJ2-3, is ETGVTQSPTHLIKTRGQQVTLRCSSQSGHNTVSWYQQALGQGPQFIFQYYREEENGRGNFPPRFSGLQFPNYSSELNVNALELDDSALYLCASSLRQGADTQYFGPGTRLTVL.

The rearrangement uses TRBV11-3 and TRBJ1-2; D remains ambiguous. This CDR3 has 14 residues. Germline assignment: CDR1 SGHNT and CDR2 YENEEA. Trimming shortened V by 5 bases and J by 3 bases, and 13 bases separated the two germline ends. CDR3 sequence: CASSPWTADYGYTF. CDR3 sequence (DNA): TGTGCCAGCAGCCCCTGGACTGCGGACTATGGCTACACCTTC.

The count of this clone is one. The genes are TRBV2 and TRBJ2-3; TRBD1 is a possible D gene (5 bases). This CDR3 is 13 amino acids long. Germline CDR1 SNHLY, CDR2 FYNNEI. With 7 bases removed from V and 7 bases from J, the gap between germline ends came to 15 bases. CDR3 residues: CASIGRAPNTQYF. The CDR3, as DNA: TGTGCCAGCATAGGCAGGGCCCCAAATACGCAGTATTTT.

This chain links TRBV5-1 with TRBJ2-5; no clear D. The CDR3 has 16 amino acids. V lost 0 bases, J lost 0 bases, and 12 bases lay in between. Germline V gene lookup returns CDR1 SGHRS and CDR2 YFSETQ. The CDR3 DNA sequence: TGCGCCAGCAGCTTGGCGGTGGAGTTACACCAAGAGACCCAGTACTTC. Translating it yields CASSLAVELHQETQYF.

The table lists this clone with a few counts. J is TRBJ1-1 and V is TRBV14; TRBD1 might be the D (5 bases). Germline CDR1 is SGHDN and CDR2 is FVKESK. The V end lost 4 bases, the J end lost 0 bases, and 9 bases lay between the germline ends. The CDR3 extends over 14 amino acids. The CDR3 protein is CASSRGTLNTEAFF. For the CDR3, the DNA is TGTGCCAGCAGCCGAGGGACCTTGAACACTGAAGCTTTCTTT.

The genes are TRBV6-6 and TRBJ2-1; TRBD2 matches 7 bases. Germline CDR1 and CDR2: MNHNY and SVGAGI (reference sequence). The CDR3 is 12 amino acids. J gave up 13 bases and V 6 bases, and 9 bases lay outside the gene matches. CDR3 nucleotide sequence: TGTGCCAGCAGCCCCTTCAGGGACTACCAGTTCTTC. Translating it yields CASSPFRDYQFF.

The genes are TRBV11-3 and TRBJ1-5; D unclear. V lost 2 bases to trimming and J lost 4 bases, with 6 bases between them. Germline CDR1 and CDR2: SGHNT and YENEEA. This CDR3 is 13 amino acids long. The CDR3 DNA follows: TGTGCCAGCAGCTTAAGTGGTAATCAGCCCCAGCATTTT. This gives the protein CASSLSGNQPQHF. The full variable domain, completed using reference TRBV11-3 and TRBJ1-5, is EAGVVQSPRYKIIEKKQPVAFWCNPISGHNTLYWYLQNLGQGPELLIRYENEEAVDDSQLPKDRFSAERLKGVDSTLKIQPAELGDSAVYLCASSLSGNQPQHFGDGTRLSIL.

The rearrangement links TRBV19 to TRBJ2-1; 8 nucleotides agree with TRBD2. The CDR3 runs 16 residues. Germline CDR1 is LNHDA and CDR2 is SQIVND (reference sequence). J lost 2 bases, V lost 6 bases, and 9 bases had no gene match. The CDR3 spells CASSATAGVTYNEQFF. Written as DNA, the CDR3 is TGTGCCAGTAGCGCCACAGCGGGAGTCACCTACAATGAGCAGTTCTTC.

The genes are TRBV4-1 and TRBJ2-7; TRBD1 might be the D (6 bases). CDR3 length: 16 residues. Germline loops: CDR1 MGHRA, CDR2 YSYEKL. Trimming removed 2 bases at V and 1 base at J, with 15 bases between. The CDR3 region is CASSQPGQRLSYEQYF. The CDR3 DNA follows: TGCGCCAGCAGCCAACCCGGACAGCGACTATCCTACGAGCAGTACTTC.

The J gene is TRBJ2-1, the V gene TRBV29-1; the match to TRBD2 covers 7 bases. The ends lost 3 bases at V and 4 bases at J; junction bases unmatched: 15. The CDR3 extends over 17 amino acids. Germline V gene sequence: CDR1 SQVTM, CDR2 ANQGSEA. The CDR3, as DNA: TGCAGCGTTGACGGACTAGGTCGGATGTTTTTATACAATGAGCAGTTCTTC. Protein product: CSVDGLGRMFLYNEQFF.

V gene TRBV6-1 combines with J gene TRBJ2-1; 13 bases match TRBD2. This CDR3 is built from 14 residues. Germline V gene lookup returns CDR1 MNHNS and CDR2 SASEGT. V dropped 4 bases and J dropped 7; count of bases not matched to a gene: 1. CDR3 sequence (DNA): TGTGCCAGCAGTGCGGGACTAGCGGGGAATGAGCAGTTCTTC. Protein sequence: CASSAGLAGNEQFF.

V gene TRBV7-2 combines with J gene TRBJ1-2; D is uncertain. This CDR3 has 14 amino acids. In germline, CDR1 is SGHTA, CDR2 FQGNSA. V lost 7 bases and J lost 2, with 14 bases in between. The CDR3 region is CASIQLGMNYGYTF. CDR3 bases: TGTGCCAGCATCCAATTGGGGATGAACTATGGCTACACCTTC. Based on the CDR3 plus reference TRBV7-2 and TRBJ1-2, the full variable domain is GAGVSQSPSNKVTEKGKDVELRCDPISGHTALYWYRQSLGQGLEFLIYFQGNSAPDKSGLPSDRFSAERTGGSVSTLTIQRTQQEDSAVYLCASIQLGMNYGYTFGSGTRLTVV.

This clone showed up just a few times. CDR3 coding DNA: TGTGCCAGCGGGACGGCTGATTACTCTGGGGCCAACGTCCTGACTTTC. Residues: CASGTADYSGANVLTF. This chain links TRBV2 with TRBJ2-6; D could derive from TRBD1 or TRBD2 (5 bases each). This CDR3 spans 16 amino acids. The ends were cut back, 8 bases at V and 0 bases at J, with 14 bases in the middle. Germline assignment: CDR1 SNHLY and CDR2 FYNNEI.